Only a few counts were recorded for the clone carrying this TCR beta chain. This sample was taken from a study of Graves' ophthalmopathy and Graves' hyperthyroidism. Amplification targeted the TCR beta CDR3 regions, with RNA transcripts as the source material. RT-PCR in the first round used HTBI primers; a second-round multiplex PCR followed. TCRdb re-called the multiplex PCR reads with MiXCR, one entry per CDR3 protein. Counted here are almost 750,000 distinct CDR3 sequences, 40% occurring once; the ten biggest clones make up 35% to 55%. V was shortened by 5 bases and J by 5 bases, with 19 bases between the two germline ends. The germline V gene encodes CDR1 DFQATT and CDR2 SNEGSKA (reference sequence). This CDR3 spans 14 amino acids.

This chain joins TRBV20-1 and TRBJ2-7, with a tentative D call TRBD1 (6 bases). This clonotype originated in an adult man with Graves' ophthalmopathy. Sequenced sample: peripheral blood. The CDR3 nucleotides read TGCAGTGCTGCGGAATTGGGGGCGCGGGACGAGCAGTACTTC. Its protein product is CSAAELGARDEQYF.